These 3 T cell receptor beta chains came from one sample sequenced in a study of blood T cells in healthy people across ages. PCR was performed a second time for roughly 7 to 11 cycles using a sample-barcoded 5' primer and a J-beta primer mix. TCRdb recomputed calls from the 5' RACE reads with MiXCR, one row per CDR3 protein. Of about 290,000 distinct CDR3 sequences listed, roughly a quarter are singletons. The sequencing sample was made of blood. The receptors were gathered from a woman aged 70-85 years in good health.

This clonotype was picked up a small number of times. V usage is TRBV5-1 and J usage is TRBJ2-3, with a possible D match to TRBD2 (5 bases). Deletions cut 3 bases from V and 2 bases from J, with 13 bases between. Germline CDR1 and CDR2: SGHRS and YFSETQ. This CDR3 is built from 15 residues. In DNA form, the CDR3 reads TGCGCCAGCAGCTACTTGGGAGCTAACACAGATACGCAGTATTTT. Encoded protein: CASSYLGANTDTQYF.

V is TRBV15 and J is TRBJ1-4, with TRBD1 identical over 7 bases. Trimming at V came to 4 bases and at J to 8 bases, leaving 7 bases not matched to a gene. CDR3 length: 14 residues. In germline, CDR1 is LNHNV, CDR2 YYDKDF (reference sequence). Here the CDR3 reads CATSTRQGREKLFF. Here the CDR3 DNA reads TGTGCCACCAGCACCCGACAGGGACGGGAAAAACTGTTTTTT.

The chain combines TRBV10-2 with TRBJ2-2, with a weak D call TRBD2 (6 bases). CDR1 is WSHSY and CDR2 is SAAADI in the germline V gene. CDR3 length: 17 amino acids. V was shortened by 6 bases and J by 8 bases, with 25 bases between the two germline ends. The CDR3: CASRQSRGGTIAGELFF. Written as DNA, the CDR3 is TGCGCCAGCAGACAAAGCCGGGGCGGGACCATAGCGGGGGAGCTGTTTTTT.